This T cell receptor beta chain derives from a study of human T cells and chemical hapten exposure. Study-wide background: Patch tests applied 0.01% DPC to the upper back and were scored after 6 days. The cohort included alopecia areata under or over 50% scalp, totalis and universalis.

TCRdb re-called the RACE reads through MiXCR, storing one row per CDR3 protein. Seen here are some 180,000 distinct CDR3 sequences, 20% to 25% observed once, and the top ten hold under 7.5%. The ends lost 5 bases at V and 0 bases at J; junction bases unmatched: 7. This CDR3 is 15 amino acids long. CDR1 SGHAT and CDR2 FQDESV come from the germline V gene (reference sequence). Indicated time point: patch test 1, 2 weeks after DPC sensitization. The treatment is: therapeutic diphenylcyclopropenone sensitization with weekly scalp DPC. Of note for this clonotype: Its matching antigen is unknown.

Study-wide results and limits: Expanded TCRs created a significantly greater count of big CDR3 similarity clusters than controls did.

The V and J genes are TRBV11-1 and TRBJ2-7, with TRBD2 identical over 7 bases. This sequence originates from a woman aged 50 to 65 with alopecia areata. Some clones in this sample may be carry-over from other donors' samples. This specimen was whole blood, taken in connection with sensitization to the hapten diphenylcyclopropenone (DPC). This chain's CDR3 is CASSPRTRSSYEQYF. CDR3 bases: TGTGCCAGCAGCCCTCGGACTAGATCCTCCTACGAGCAGTACTTC. Full variable domain (outside the CDR3, taken from reference TRBV11-1 and TRBJ2-7): EAEVAQSPRYKITEKSQAVAFWCDPISGHATLYWYRQILGQGPELLVQFQDESVVDDSQLPKDRFSAERLKGVDSTLKIQPAELGDSAMYLCASSPRTRSSYEQYFGPGTRLTVT.